This T cell receptor (beta chain) was identified during a study of read filtering for tumor transcriptome and immune sequencing. Across the study: Per sample, TCR-region reads ranged about 4 to 11 million by IR-seq, roughly 80 to 1273 by RNA-seq.

The germline CDR1 and CDR2 sequences are SGHRS and YFSETQ. The CDR3 extends over 13 amino acids. Trimming took off 6 bases at V and 1 base at J, with 7 bases between the two ends. From around 0.4 ug of RNA, a library with molecular barcoded alpha/delta and beta/gamma adaptors was made. TCRdb processed the reads anew with MiXCR; each CDR3 protein has one entry. The data show some 50,000 distinct CDR3 sequences, about a fifth seen once. This clonotype appeared many times. The rearrangement links TRBV5-1 to TRBJ2-2, with unresolved D. The receptor comes from a donor aged 40 or older with multiple myeloma. Sequencing was done on a sample of a population of CD138-negative cells sorted from bone marrow. DNA of the CDR3: TGCGCCAGCACGGGCAGGAACACCGGGGAGCTGTTTTTT. This translates into CASTGRNTGELFF.